The clone carrying this T cell receptor (beta chain) was counted many times. A TCRbeta library incorporating unique molecular identifiers was prepared. TCRdb analysed the PCR reads with MiXCR anew, one entry per CDR3 protein. The table records more than 550,000 distinct CDR3 sequences, 10% to 13% of them present only once. This sample is part of a study of T-cell reconstitution after alpha-beta-depleted transplantation in children. This TCR was recovered from a human donor who donated a stem cell graft to a child with acute myeloid leukemia. The specimen comprised PBMCs from the stem cell graft donor, sampled from the stem cell graft.

CDR3 DNA: TGTGCCAGCAGCTCCAGGACAACCGGGGAGCTGTTTTTT. Amino acids: CASSSRTTGELFF. The genes are TRBV6-4 and TRBJ2-2, with D tentatively TRBD1 (5 bases). The CDR3 covers 13 residues. V was clipped by 6 bases and J by 5 bases, with 10 bases between them. Germline V lookup: CDR1 MRHNA, CDR2 SNTAGT.